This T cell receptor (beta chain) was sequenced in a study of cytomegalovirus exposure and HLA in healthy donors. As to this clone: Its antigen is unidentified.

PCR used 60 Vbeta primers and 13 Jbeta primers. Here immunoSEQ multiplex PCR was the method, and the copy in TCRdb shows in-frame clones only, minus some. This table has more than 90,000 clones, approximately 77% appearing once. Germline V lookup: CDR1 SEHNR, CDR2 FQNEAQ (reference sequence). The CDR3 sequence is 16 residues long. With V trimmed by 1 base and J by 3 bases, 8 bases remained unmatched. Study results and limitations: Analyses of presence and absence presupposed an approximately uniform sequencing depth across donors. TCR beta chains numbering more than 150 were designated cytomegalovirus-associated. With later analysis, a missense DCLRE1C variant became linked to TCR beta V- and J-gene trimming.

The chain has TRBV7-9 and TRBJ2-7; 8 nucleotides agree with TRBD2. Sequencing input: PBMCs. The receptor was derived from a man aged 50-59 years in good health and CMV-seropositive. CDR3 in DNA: TGTGCCAGCAGCTTAGGGGGGGGTAGCGGGATCTACGAGCAGTACTTC. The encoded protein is CASSLGGGSGIYEQYF.